This is a list of T cell receptor beta chains from one sample in a study of shared clonotypes between healthy human individuals. Using immunoSEQ multiplex PCR, the repertoire was profiled, and TCRdb retains in-frame clones only, with some absent. The sample holds hundreds of thousands of clones, about 74% seen once. Sequencing input: memory CD4+ T cells sorted from blood. The source of these receptors is a woman under 40 in good health. CDR3s include the opening cysteine and the closing phenylalanine or tryptophan. The D gene is left open where the match is weak. Rows may omit the clone size; those that give it use once, few, many or a size class.

D gene | clone size | J gene | V gene | CDR3 DNA | CDR3 protein
- | - | TRBJ1-2 | TRBV5-1 | TGCGCCAGCAGCTTGATGGGGGATGGCTACACCTTC | CASSLMGDGYTF
- | - | TRBJ2-7 | TRBV28 | TGTGCCAGCAGGCTGTGGGGGGATTCCTACGAGCAGTACTTC | CASRLWGDSYEQYF
- | - | TRBJ1-5 | TRBV28 | TGTGCCAGCCCCCCGCCCCGTTGGGCAGGGACTTTTAGCAATCAGCCCCAGCATTTT | CASPPPRWAGTFSNQPQHF
- | - | TRBJ2-3 | TRBV30 | TGTGCCTGTAACGTCGCCGGGACCTCTGATTATTTT | CACNVAGTSDYF
- | - | TRBJ1-2 | TRBV1 | TGCACCAGCAGCCAAGATGGACAGGAGCTCAGCGCCGACTATGGCTACACCTTC | CTSSQDGQELSADYGYTF
TRBD1 | - | TRBJ2-7 | TRBV28 | TGTGCCAGCAGATGGGACAGGGTGCGGTACTTC | CASRWDRVRYF
TRBD2 | - | TRBJ2-7 | TRBV6-6 | TGTGCCAGCAGTCCGTGGACTAGCGGGGATTACGAGCAGTACTTC | CASSPWTSGDYEQYF
- | - | TRBJ2-2 | TRBV27 | TGTGCCAGCAGTTTAAGGGTACCCGGGGAGCTGTTTTTT | CASSLRVPGELFF
- | - | TRBJ2-3 | TRBV7-3 | TGTGCCAGCAGCGCCACCCAAGGGGGAGGTACGCAGTATTTT | CASSATQGGGTQYF
- | - | TRBJ2-7 | TRBV5-1 | TGCGCCAGCAGCCTGAGTTTTGGGGGCAGGACGATCTACGAGCAGTACTTC | CASSLSFGGRTIYEQYF
- | few | TRBJ2-7 | TRBV19 | TGTGCCAGCCGCGAGGCCTCGGAGCAGTACTTC | CASREASEQYF
- | - | TRBJ1-5 | TRBV5-8 | TGTGCCAGCAGCGGGGGGCAAATCCTCGATCAGCCCCAGCATTTT | CASSGGQILDQPQHF
TRBD1 | - | TRBJ1-2 | TRBV25-1 | TGTGCCAGCAGTGCCCCGGGACAGGGGCGCGGCTACACCTTC | CASSAPGQGRGYTF
TRBD1 | once | TRBJ1-5 | TRBV7-3 | TGTGCCAGCAGCCCCCACGGCCAGGGGGCTTTTTCGAGTTGTCAGCCCCAGCATTTT | CASSPHGQGAFSSCQPQHF
- | few | TRBJ1-5 | TRBV28 | TGTGCCAGCAGTCGGACGGATAGCAATCAGCCCCAGCATTTT | CASSRTDSNQPQHF
- | - | TRBJ2-7 | TRBV4-1 | TGCGCCAGCAGCCAAGAGGCTAGCCAAACGGGGGAGCAGTACTTC | CASSQEASQTGEQYF
TRBD2 | - | TRBJ2-1 | TRBV5-1 | TGCGCCAGCAGCCTAGCGGGCTCCTACAATGAGCAGTTCTTC | CASSLAGSYNEQFF
TRBD1 | - | TRBJ2-5 | TRBV30 | TGTGCCTGGAGTCCGACAGGGAGTCAAGAGACCCAGTACTTC | CAWSPTGSQETQYF
TRBD1 | - | TRBJ1-5 | TRBV28 | TGTGCCAGCAGTGGGGGACAGGGAGGCAATCAGCCCCAGCATTTT | CASSGGQGGNQPQHF
- | - | TRBJ2-7 | TRBV6-1 | TGTGCCAGCAGTGAATCAGGAACCTACGAGCAGTACTTC | CASSESGTYEQYF
- | medium-sized | TRBJ2-1 | TRBV7-9 | TGTGCCAGCAGCTTAGTTGCGGGATTCACCAATGAGCAGTTCTTC | CASSLVAGFTNEQFF
- | - | TRBJ1-5 | TRBV6-6 | TGTGCCAGCAGTCACATTAGAGATCAGCCCCAGCATTTT | CASSHIRDQPQHF
TRBD1 | - | TRBJ1-1 | TRBV5-1 | TGCGCCAGCAGCGTACAGGGACAGGGGGTTGGAAACACTGAAGCTTTCTTT | CASSVQGQGVGNTEAFF
- | few | TRBJ1-2 | TRBV4-1 | TGCGCCAGCAGCCAACGAGAAGGGTATGGCTACACCTTC | CASSQREGYGYTF
TRBD2 | once | TRBJ2-1 | TRBV10-2 | TGCGCCAGCAGTTTCCCGGGACTAGCCTACAATGAGCAGTTCTTC | CASSFPGLAYNEQFF
- | - | TRBJ2-7 | TRBV19 | TGTGCCAGTAGTATTCGCCCCTACGAGCAGTACTTC | CASSIRPYEQYF
- | many | TRBJ1-2 | TRBV30 | TGTGCCTGGAGCCGGGGCGGAGGGTATGGCTACACCTTC | CAWSRGGGYGYTF
- | - | TRBJ2-4 | TRBV29-1 | TGCAGCGCTGCCCCATATGCCAAAAACATTCAGTACTTC | CSAAPYAKNIQYF
- | - | TRBJ2-3 | TRBV6-4 | TGTGCCAGCAGTGACTCCGTTGAACGGGAGCCCCGTTTGTATTTT | CASSDSVEREPRLYF
- | - | TRBJ1-1 | TRBV30 | TGTGCCTGGAAACCCGAGGGGAGGGGGAACACTGAAGCTTTCTTT | CAWKPEGRGNTEAFF